The next 8 T cell receptor beta chains were all read from a single sample in a study of shared clonotypes between healthy human individuals. The data were produced by immunoSEQ multiplex PCR, yet TCRdb's version contains in-frame clones alone and is incomplete. Here the sample spans around 2.5 million clones, 93% being singletons. The specimen was naive CD4+ T cells from PBMCs. This sample's subset: CD45RA+ positively selected. These receptors were collected from a man aged 18 to 30 in good health. Some clones in this sample may be carry-over from other donors' samples.

Points on this clone: Other DNA sequences in the sample encode the same CDR3. This chain joins TRBV5-1 and TRBJ2-2, with a possible D match to TRBD1 (5 bases). Trimming took off 4 bases at V and 3 bases at J, with 10 bases between the two ends. Germline V CDR1 and CDR2: SGHRS, YFSETQ. The CDR3 consists of 14 residues. CDR3: CASSPQGDTGELFF. CDR3 nucleotide sequence: TGCGCCAGCAGCCCGCAGGGTGACACCGGGGAGCTGTTTTTT.

This chain connects TRBV11-3 to TRBJ2-3; perhaps TRBD2 as D (5 bases). The CDR3 totals 15 residues. With 5 bases removed from V and 2 bases from J, the gap between germline ends came to 14 bases. CDR1 and CDR2 (germline): SGHNT, YENEEA. The CDR3 reads CASSLGSANTDTQYF. CDR3 in DNA: TGTGCCAGCAGCCTCGGTAGCGCCAACACAGATACGCAGTATTTT.

This clone has only one observation. This chain uses TRBV2 with TRBJ2-2, with D tentatively TRBD1 (6 bases). From germline, CDR1 is SNHLY and CDR2 FYNNEI. The CDR3 has 15 residues. With 6 bases removed from V and 5 bases from J, the gap between germline ends came to 16 bases. The chain's CDR3 is CASRAQGLPTGELFF. The CDR3 coding sequence is TGTGCCAGCAGAGCTCAGGGGCTACCTACCGGGGAGCTGTTTTTT.

The chain carries TRBV9 and TRBJ2-3; D is undetermined. The germline V gene has CDR1 SGDLS and CDR2 YYNGEE. The CDR3 sequence is 15 residues long. V was trimmed by 0 bases and J by 2 bases, leaving 10 bases between them. The CDR3 is CASSVGNSYTDTQYF. In DNA, the CDR3 is TGTGCCAGCAGCGTAGGGAACTCATACACAGATACGCAGTATTTT.

The chain couples TRBV7-3 to TRBJ2-5; D remains unclear. The CDR3 runs 12 residues. Germline CDR1 and CDR2: SGHTA and FQGTGA. With 5 bases removed from V and 7 bases from J, the gap between germline ends came to 11 bases. CDR3 residues: CASSPGDGTQYF. The CDR3 nucleotides are TGTGCCAGCAGCCCCGGTGACGGGACCCAGTACTTC.

This clone was detected only once. The rearrangement joins TRBV6-6 to TRBJ2-3; the match to TRBD2 covers 11 bases. Germline trimming cut 2 bases from V and 4 bases from J; bases unmatched to any gene: 5. CDR3 length: 16 amino acids. The germline CDR1 and CDR2 sequences are MNHNY and SVGAGI (reference sequence). CDR3 amino acids: CASSYPPGLAADTQYF. CDR3 bases: TGTGCCAGCAGTTACCCCCCGGGACTAGCGGCAGATACGCAGTATTTT.

V is TRBV18 and J is TRBJ2-7, with D perhaps given as TRBD1 or TRBD2 (5 bases each). Germline CDR1 and CDR2: KGHSH and LQKENI. Trimming shortened V by 1 base and J by 5 bases, and 12 bases separated the two germline ends. This CDR3 spans 14 amino acids. CDR3 sequence reads: CASSPQEGKDEQYF. The CDR3 DNA is TGTGCCAGCTCACCACAAGAGGGGAAGGACGAGCAGTACTTC.

The chain couples TRBV20-1 to TRBJ2-7; D gene unclear. CDR1 is DFQATT and CDR2 is SNEGSKA in the germline V gene (reference sequence). The CDR3 is made up of 10 amino acids. Between the trimmed V and J ends, which lost 7 bases and 6 bases, there was a span of 10 bases. The CDR3 DNA reads TGCAGTGGCTTTACTGGCGAGCAGTACTTC. This sequence encodes CSGFTGEQYF.